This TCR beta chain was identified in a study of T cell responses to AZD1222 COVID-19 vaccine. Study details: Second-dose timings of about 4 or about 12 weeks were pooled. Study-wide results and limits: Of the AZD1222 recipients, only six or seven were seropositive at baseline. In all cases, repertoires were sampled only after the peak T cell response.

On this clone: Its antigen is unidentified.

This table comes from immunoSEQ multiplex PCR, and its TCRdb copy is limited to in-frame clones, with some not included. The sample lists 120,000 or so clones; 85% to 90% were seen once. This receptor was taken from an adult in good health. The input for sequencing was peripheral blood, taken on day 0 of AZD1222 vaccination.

The CDR3 spells CASSLGGQPQHF. In DNA, the CDR3 is TGTGCCAGCAGCTTAGGAGGTCAGCCCCAGCATTTT. V gene TRBV11-2 combines with J gene TRBJ1-5, with no clear D. V was cut by 1 base and J by 6 bases, with 4 bases left in between. The CDR3 sequence is 12 residues long. The germline gives CDR1 SGHAT, CDR2 FQNNGV.